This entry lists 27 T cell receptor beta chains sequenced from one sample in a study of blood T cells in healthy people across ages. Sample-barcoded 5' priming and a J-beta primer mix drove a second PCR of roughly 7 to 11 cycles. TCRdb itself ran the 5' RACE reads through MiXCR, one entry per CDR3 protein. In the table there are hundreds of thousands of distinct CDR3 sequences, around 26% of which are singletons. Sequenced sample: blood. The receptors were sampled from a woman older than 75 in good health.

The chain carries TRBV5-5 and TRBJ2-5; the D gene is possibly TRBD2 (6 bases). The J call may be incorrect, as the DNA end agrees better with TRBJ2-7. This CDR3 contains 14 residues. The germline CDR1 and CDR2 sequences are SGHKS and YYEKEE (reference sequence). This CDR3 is CASSWGGATYEQYF. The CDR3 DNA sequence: TGTGCCAGCAGCTGGGGCGGGGCGACCTACGAGCAGTACTTC.

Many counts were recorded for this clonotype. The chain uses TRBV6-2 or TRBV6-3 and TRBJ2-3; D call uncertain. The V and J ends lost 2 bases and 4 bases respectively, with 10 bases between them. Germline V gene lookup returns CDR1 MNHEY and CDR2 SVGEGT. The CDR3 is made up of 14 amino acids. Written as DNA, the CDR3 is TGTGCCAGCAGTTACATAGGACGGGCAGATACGCAGTATTTT. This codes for CASSYIGRADTQYF.

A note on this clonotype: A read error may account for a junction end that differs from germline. CDR3 nucleotides: TGTGCCAGCAGCACCCAACCGAACGCTGAAGCTTTCTTT. Translating it yields CASSTQPNAEAFF. The chain links TRBV7-2 to TRBJ1-1; D ambiguous. Germline V gene lookup returns CDR1 SGHTA and CDR2 FQGNSA. CDR3 length: 13 residues.

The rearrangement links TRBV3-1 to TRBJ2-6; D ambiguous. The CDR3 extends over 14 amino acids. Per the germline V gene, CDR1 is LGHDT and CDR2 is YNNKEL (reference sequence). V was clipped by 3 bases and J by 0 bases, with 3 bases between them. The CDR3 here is CASSQNSGANVLTF. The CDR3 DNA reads TGTGCCAGCAGCCAGAACTCTGGGGCCAACGTCCTGACTTTC.

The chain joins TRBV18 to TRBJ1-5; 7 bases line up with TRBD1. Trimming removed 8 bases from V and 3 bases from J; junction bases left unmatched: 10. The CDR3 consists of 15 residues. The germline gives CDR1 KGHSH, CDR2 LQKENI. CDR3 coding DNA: TGTGCCAGCGCCCGAGAGGGGGCCCCCAATCAGCCCCAGCATTTT. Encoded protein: CASAREGAPNQPQHF.

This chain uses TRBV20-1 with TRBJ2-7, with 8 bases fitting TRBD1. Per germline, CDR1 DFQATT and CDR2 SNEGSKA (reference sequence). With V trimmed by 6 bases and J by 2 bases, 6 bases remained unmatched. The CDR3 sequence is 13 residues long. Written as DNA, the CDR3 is TGCAGTGCCAGGACAGGGAACACCTACGAGCAGTACTTC. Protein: CSARTGNTYEQYF.

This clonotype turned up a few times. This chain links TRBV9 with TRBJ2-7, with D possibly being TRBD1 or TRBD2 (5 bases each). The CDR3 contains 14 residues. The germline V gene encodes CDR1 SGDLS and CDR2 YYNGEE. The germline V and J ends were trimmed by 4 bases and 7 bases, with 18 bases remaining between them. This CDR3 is CASSTGTRLYEQYF. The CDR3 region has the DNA TGTGCCAGCAGCACCGGGACGCGTTTGTATGAGCAGTACTTC.

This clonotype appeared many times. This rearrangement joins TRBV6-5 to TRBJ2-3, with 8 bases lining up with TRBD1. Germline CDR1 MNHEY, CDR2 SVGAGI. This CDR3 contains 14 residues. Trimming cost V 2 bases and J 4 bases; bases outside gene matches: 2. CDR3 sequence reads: CASSYDRGPDTQYF. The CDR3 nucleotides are TGTGCCAGCAGTTACGACAGGGGTCCAGATACGCAGTATTTT.

The CDR3 loop reads CAGASGGAVGSNEQFF. The CDR3 nucleotides are TGTGCAGGAGCTAGCGGGGGGGCGGTGGGAAGCAATGAGCAGTTCTTC. The chain employs TRBV2 and TRBJ2-1, with 12 bases identical to TRBD2. Germline-derived CDR1 and CDR2 are SNHLY and FYNNEI. The CDR3 covers 16 residues.

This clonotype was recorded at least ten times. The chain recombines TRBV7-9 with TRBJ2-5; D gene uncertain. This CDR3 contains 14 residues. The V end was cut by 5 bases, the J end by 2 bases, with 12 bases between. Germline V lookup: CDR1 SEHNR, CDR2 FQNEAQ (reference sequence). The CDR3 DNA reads TGTGCCAGCAGCCCCTGGACGGCTCAAGAGACCCAGTACTTC. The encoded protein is CASSPWTAQETQYF.

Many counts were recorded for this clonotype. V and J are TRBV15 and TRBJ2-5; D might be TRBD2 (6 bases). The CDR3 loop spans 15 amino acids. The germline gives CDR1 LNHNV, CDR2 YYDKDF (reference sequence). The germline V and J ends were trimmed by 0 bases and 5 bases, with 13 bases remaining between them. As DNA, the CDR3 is TGTGCCACCAGCAGAGATCTCCGGGGGTGGGAGACCCAGTACTTC. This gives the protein CATSRDLRGWETQYF.

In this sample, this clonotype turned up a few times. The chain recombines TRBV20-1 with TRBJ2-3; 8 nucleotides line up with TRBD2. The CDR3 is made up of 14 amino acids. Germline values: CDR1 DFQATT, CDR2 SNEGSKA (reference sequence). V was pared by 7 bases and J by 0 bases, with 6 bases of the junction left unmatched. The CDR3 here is CSVQRGPSTDTQYF. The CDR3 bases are TGCAGTGTGCAGCGGGGGCCAAGCACAGATACGCAGTATTTT.

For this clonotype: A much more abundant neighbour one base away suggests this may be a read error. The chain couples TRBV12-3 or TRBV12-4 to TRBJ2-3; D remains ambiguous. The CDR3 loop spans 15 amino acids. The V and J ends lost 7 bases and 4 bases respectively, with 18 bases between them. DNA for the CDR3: TGTGCCAGCACCGACGAAGGGCGGATCGCAGATACGCAGTATTTT. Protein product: CASTDEGRIADTQYF.

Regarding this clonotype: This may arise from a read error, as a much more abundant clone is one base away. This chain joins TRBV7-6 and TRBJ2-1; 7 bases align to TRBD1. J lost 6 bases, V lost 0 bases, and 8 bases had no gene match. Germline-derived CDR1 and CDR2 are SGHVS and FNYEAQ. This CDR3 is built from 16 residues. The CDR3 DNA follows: TGTGCCAGCAGCTTAGCGATTTGGGCAGGGGGCAATGAGCAGTTCTTC. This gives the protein CASSLAIWAGGNEQFF.

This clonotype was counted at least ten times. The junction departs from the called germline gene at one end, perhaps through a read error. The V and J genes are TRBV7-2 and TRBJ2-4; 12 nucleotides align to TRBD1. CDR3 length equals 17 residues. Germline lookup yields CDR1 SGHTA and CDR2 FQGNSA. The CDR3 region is CASSLGSGTGGKYIQYF. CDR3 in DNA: TGTGCCAGCAGCTTAGGGTCCGGGACAGGGGGCAAATACATTCAGTACTTC.

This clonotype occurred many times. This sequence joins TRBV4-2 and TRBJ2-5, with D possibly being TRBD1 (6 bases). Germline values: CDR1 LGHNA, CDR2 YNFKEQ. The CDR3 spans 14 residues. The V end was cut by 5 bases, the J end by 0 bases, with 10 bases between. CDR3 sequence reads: CASSNGQNQETQYF. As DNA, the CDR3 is TGTGCCAGCAGCAACGGACAGAACCAAGAGACCCAGTACTTC.

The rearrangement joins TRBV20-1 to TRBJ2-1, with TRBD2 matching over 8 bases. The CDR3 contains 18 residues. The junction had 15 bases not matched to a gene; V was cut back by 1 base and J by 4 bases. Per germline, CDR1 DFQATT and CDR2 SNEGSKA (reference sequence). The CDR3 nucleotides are TGCAGTGCTAGAGGGTGGGCGCTCACTAGCGGACCTTACAATGAGCAGTTCTTC. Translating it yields CSARGWALTSGPYNEQFF.

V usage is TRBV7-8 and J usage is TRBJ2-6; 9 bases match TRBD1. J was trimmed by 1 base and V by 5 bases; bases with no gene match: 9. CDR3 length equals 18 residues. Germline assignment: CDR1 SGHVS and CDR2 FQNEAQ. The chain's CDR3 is CASSPRPGTGSGANVLTF. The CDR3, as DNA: TGTGCCAGCAGCCCCCGTCCCGGGACAGGGTCTGGGGCCAACGTCCTGACTTTC.

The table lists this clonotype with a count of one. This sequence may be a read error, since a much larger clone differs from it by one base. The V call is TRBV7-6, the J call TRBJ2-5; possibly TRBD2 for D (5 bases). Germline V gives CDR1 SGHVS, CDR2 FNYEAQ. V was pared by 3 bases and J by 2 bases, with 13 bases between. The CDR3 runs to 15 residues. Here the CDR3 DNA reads TGTGCCAGCAGCTTCCAGAGGGCCCGGCAAGAGACCCAGTACTTC. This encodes CASSFQRARQETQYF.

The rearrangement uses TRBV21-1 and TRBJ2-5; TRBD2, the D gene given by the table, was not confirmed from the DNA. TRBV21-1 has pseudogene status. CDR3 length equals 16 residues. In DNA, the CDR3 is TGTGCCAGCAGCAAAGCGGTGGCAGGGCCTCAAGAGACCCAGTACTTC. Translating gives CASSKAVAGPQETQYF.

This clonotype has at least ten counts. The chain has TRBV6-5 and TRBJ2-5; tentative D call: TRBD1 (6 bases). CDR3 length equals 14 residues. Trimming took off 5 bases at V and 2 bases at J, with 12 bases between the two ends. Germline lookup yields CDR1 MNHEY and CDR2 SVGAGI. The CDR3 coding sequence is TGTGCCAGCAGTCGGACCGGACAGCAAGAGACCCAGTACTTC. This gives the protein CASSRTGQQETQYF.

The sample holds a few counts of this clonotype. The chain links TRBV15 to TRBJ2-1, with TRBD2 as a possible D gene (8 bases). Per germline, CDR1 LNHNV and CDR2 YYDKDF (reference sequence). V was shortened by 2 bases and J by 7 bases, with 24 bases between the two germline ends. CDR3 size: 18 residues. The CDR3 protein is CATSRKGAGGLLGNEQFF. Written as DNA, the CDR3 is TGTGCCACCAGCAGAAAGGGGGCGGGGGGCCTCTTGGGAAATGAGCAGTTCTTC. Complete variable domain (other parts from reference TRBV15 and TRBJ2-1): DAMVIQNPRYQVTQFGKPVTLSCSQTLNHNVMYWYQQKSSQAPKLLFHYYDKDFNNEADTPDNFQSRRPNTSFCFLDIRSPGLGDTAMYLCATSRKGAGGLLGNEQFFGPGTRLTVL.

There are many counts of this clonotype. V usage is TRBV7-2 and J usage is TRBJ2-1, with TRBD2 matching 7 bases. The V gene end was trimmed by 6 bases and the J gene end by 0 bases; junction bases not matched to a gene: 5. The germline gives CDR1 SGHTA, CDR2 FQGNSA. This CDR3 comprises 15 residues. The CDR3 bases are TGTGCCAGCAGGGCGGGCGGGGGCTCCTACAATGAGCAGTTCTTC. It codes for CASRAGGGSYNEQFF.

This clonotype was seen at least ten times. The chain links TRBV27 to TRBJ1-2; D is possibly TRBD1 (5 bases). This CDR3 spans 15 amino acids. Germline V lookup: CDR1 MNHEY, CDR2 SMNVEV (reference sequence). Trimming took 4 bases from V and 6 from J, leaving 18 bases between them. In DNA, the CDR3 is TGTGCCAGCAGTTCACCTGGGAGGGGAGAGGATGGCTACACCTTC. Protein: CASSSPGRGEDGYTF.

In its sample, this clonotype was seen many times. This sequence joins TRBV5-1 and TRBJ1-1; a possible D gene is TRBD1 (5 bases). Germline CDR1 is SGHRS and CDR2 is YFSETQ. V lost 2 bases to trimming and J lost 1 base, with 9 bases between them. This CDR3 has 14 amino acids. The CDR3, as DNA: TGCGCCAGCAGCTTACAGGCCACGAACACTGAAGCTTTCTTT. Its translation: CASSLQATNTEAFF.

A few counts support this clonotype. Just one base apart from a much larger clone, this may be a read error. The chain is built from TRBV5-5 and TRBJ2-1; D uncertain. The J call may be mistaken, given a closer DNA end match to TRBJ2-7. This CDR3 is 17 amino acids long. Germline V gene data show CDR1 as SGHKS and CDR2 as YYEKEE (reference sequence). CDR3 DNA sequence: TGTGCCAGCAGCTTGGCCGGGCAGCTCGACTCCTACAATGAGCAGTACTTC. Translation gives CASSLAGQLDSYNEQYF.

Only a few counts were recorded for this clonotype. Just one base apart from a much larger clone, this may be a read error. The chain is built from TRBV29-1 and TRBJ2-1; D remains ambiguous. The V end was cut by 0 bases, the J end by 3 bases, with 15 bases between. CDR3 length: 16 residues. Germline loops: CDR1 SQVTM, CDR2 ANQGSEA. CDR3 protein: CSVEDRRTNGYNEQFF. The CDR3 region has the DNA TGCAGCGTTGAAGATCGTAGAACTAACGGCTACAATGAGCAGTTCTTC.